These T cell receptor beta chains were read from a single sample in a study of OX40 agonist ivuxolimab in advanced cancers. This table comes from immunoSEQ multiplex PCR, and its TCRdb copy is limited to in-frame clones, with some not included. The sample consists of 100,000 or so clones, approximately 87% of them appearing once. Specimen: CD4+ or CD8+ T cells sorted from blood, collected in a trial of the OX40 agonist ivuxolimab. All receptors derive from an adult with an advanced solid tumor such as melanoma, head and neck, liver or kidney cancer. Both conserved end residues are part of each CDR3. A D gene is named only where the DNA matches it firmly. Expanded clones are given a class, and other clones once, few, many or no size at all.

j_gene,abundance,d_gene,v_gene,CDR3aa,CDR3nt
TRBJ2-5,.,.,TRBV5-4,CASSLRQEETQYF,TGTGCCAGCAGCTTGAGACAGGAAGAGACCCAGTACTTC
TRBJ2-1,.,.,TRBV12-5,CASGLLQGGHYNEQFF,TGTGCTAGTGGTTTACTGCAGGGGGGGCACTACAATGAGCAGTTCTTC
TRBJ1-2,.,.,TRBV7-8,CASSFPAGQPFGYTF,TGTGCCAGCAGCTTCCCCGCCGGACAGCCCTTTGGCTACACCTTC
TRBJ1-2,.,.,TRBV5-6,CASSFNKNYGYTF,TGTGCCAGCAGCTTCAACAAGAACTATGGCTACACCTTC
TRBJ1-1,.,.,TRBV6-6,CASSYGGGGTEAFF,TGTGCCAGCAGTTACGGGGGAGGTGGAACTGAAGCTTTCTTT
TRBJ2-5,.,TRBD1,TRBV5-4,CASSLASGGAGVTQYF,TGTGCCAGCAGCCTCGCCTCAGGGGGCGCTGGAGTGACCCAGTACTTC
TRBJ2-7,.,TRBD2,TRBV9,CASSGGDGPYEQYF,TGTGCCAGCTCGGGAGGGGACGGTCCCTACGAGCAGTACTTC
TRBJ1-2,.,.,TRBV14,CASSQVARSGYTF,TGTGCCAGCAGCCAAGTCGCCAGGTCGGGCTACACCTTC
TRBJ1-4,.,TRBD1,TRBV5-1,CASREDRGSVFF,TGCGCCAGCAGGGAGGACAGGGGCAGTGTGTTTTTT
TRBJ1-5,.,.,TRBV7-6,CASSLEGSQPQHF,TGTGCCAGCAGCTTAGAGGGTAGTCAGCCCCAGCATTTT
TRBJ2-6,.,TRBD1,TRBV9,CASSIRQGPNVLTF,TGTGCCAGCAGCATCCGACAGGGCCCAAACGTCCTGACTTTC
TRBJ1-1,.,.,TRBV5-1,CASSLGPRGTEAFF,TGCGCCAGCAGCTTAGGCCCGCGGGGCACTGAAGCTTTCTTT
TRBJ2-1,.,TRBD1,TRBV7-2,CASSLGQGALGGDFF,TGTGCCAGCAGCTTAGGACAGGGGGCCCTTGGGGGTGATTTCTTC
TRBJ2-1,.,.,TRBV7-9,CASSLGRENEQFF,TGTGCCAGCAGCTTAGGAAGGGAGAATGAGCAGTTCTTC
TRBJ2-7,few,TRBD1,TRBV2,CASGGQGLYF,TGTGCCAGCGGGGGACAGGGGCTGTACTTC
TRBJ1-1,.,.,TRBV19,CASSIEDGEAFF,TGTGCCAGTAGTATAGAGGACGGCGAAGCTTTCTTT
TRBJ1-6,.,TRBD1,TRBV4-2,CASSLPRTGGYNSPLHF,TGTGCCAGCAGCCTCCCCAGGACAGGGGGGTACAATTCACCCCTCCACTTT